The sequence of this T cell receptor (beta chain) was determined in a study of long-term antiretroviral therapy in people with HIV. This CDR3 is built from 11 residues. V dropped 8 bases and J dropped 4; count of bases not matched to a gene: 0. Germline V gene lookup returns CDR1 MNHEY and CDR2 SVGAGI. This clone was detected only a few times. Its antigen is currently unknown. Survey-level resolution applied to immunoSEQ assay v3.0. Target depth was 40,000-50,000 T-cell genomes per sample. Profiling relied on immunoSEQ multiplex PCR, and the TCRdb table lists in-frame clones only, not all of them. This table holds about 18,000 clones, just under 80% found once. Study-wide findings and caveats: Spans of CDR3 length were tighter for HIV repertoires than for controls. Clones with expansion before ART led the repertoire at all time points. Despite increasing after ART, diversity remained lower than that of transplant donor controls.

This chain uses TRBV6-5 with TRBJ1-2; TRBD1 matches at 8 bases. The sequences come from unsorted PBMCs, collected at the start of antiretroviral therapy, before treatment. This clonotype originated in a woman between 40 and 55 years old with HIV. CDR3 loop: CASGQGYGYTF. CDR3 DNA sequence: TGTGCCAGCGGACAGGGCTATGGCTACACCTTC.